These T cell receptor beta chains were read from a single sample in a study of regulatory dendritic cells for organ transplantation. Their recognized antigens are unknown. Sequencing was performed with immunoSEQ multiplex PCR; in TCRdb, only in-frame clones are kept and a portion is missing. The sample lists roughly 9,800 clones, roughly 65% occurring once. The source material was naive CD4+ T cells from blood cultured with dendritic cells. The receptors shown here come from a human donor in good health. Both conserved end residues are part of each CDR3. The D gene is left open where the match is weak. Only some rows state a clone size, as once, few, many or a class for expanded clones.

clone_size j_call v_call d_call cdr3_nt cdr3_aa
- TRBJ1-1 TRBV18 TRBD1 TGTGCCAGCTCAGAGGGACAGACAAACACTGAAGCTTTCTTT CASSEGQTNTEAFF
- TRBJ1-4 TRBV5-1 TRBD1 TGCGCCAGCAGCTTGGCGACAGGGGGCGGTGAAAAACTGTTTTTT CASSLATGGGEKLFF
- TRBJ2-5 TRBV2 TRBD2 TGTGCCAGCACCTCGTCCCAGCGGGGGACCCAGTACTTC CASTSSQRGTQYF
few TRBJ1-3 TRBV6-1 TRBD1 TGTGCCAGCAGTGCACCCGGGACAGCTTCTGGAAACACCATATATTTT CASSAPGTASGNTIYF
- TRBJ2-1 TRBV10-3 - TGTGCCATCAGTGAGTCCAGCTCGGGGGGCAGGGGATTGGGGAATGAGCAGTTCTTC CAISESSSGGRGLGNEQFF
- TRBJ2-3 TRBV10-3 - TGTGCCATCAGTGAGGGCAGGAGCACAGATACGCAGTATTTT CAISEGRSTDTQYF
few TRBJ1-1 TRBV5-1 - TGCGCCAGCAGACCAGGGCAGAACACTGAAGCTTTCTTT CASRPGQNTEAFF
few TRBJ2-3 TRBV2 - TGTGCCAGCACCAAGGAACAGTTAGTCGGCGATACGCAGTATTTT CASTKEQLVGDTQYF
- TRBJ2-7 TRBV27 - TGTGCCAGCAGACTTAAGGGGCAGGGAATATCCTACGAGCAGTACTTC CASRLKGQGISYEQYF
- TRBJ2-7 TRBV6-5 TRBD1 TGTGCCAGCAGAGGGACAGGGGGTCGGGAGCAGTACTTC CASRGTGGREQYF
- TRBJ2-2 TRBV14 TRBD2 TGTGCCAGCAGCCAGGGACTAGCGGGGACCGGGGAGCTGTTTTTT CASSQGLAGTGELFF
once TRBJ2-3 TRBV5-1 TRBD1 TGCGCCAGCAGCCGGGGCAGGGGGGATACGCAGTATTTT CASSRGRGDTQYF
few TRBJ1-6 TRBV6-5 TRBD1 TGTGCCAGCGGTAGGGACAGAGAGAATTCACCCCTCCACTTT CASGRDRENSPLHF
- TRBJ1-3 TRBV19 - TGTGCCAGTAAAGCGGGGAGCCGGGGAAACACCATATATTTT CASKAGSRGNTIYF
- TRBJ1-5 TRBV6-5 - TGTGCCAGCAGGCCCCGGGACAACAATCAGCCCCAGCATTTT CASRPRDNNQPQHF
- TRBJ2-1 TRBV7-3 - TGTGCCAGCAGCCGTGAACAACGGGGGGCAGATGAGCAGTTCTTC CASSREQRGADEQFF
- TRBJ2-5 TRBV2 - TGTGCCAGCATTGCCGGGACGGCGGGGGAGACCCAGTACTTC CASIAGTAGETQYF
- TRBJ2-3 TRBV5-5 TRBD2 TGTGCCAGCAGCTTGACTAGCGGGGTTAGCACAGATACGCAGTATTTT CASSLTSGVSTDTQYF
- TRBJ1-5 TRBV6-1 - TGTGCCAGCAGAATAAGAGGAGGCAATCAGCCCCAGCATTTT CASRIRGGNQPQHF
- TRBJ2-1 TRBV6-5 TRBD1 TGTGCCAGCAGTAAGACAGGGATCTGGGTCAATGAGCAGTTCTTC CASSKTGIWVNEQFF
- TRBJ2-3 TRBV7-2 TRBD2 TGTGCCAGCAGCCCTAGCGGGGCTAGCACAGATACGCAGTATTTT CASSPSGASTDTQYF
- TRBJ1-1 TRBV2 - TGTGCCAGCACCCGCGGGGGGGGCACTGAAGCTTTCTTT CASTRGGGTEAFF
- TRBJ1-2 TRBV28 TRBD1 TGTGCCAGCAGTCCTTCAGGGGGAGAAAACTATGGCTACACCTTC CASSPSGGENYGYTF
- TRBJ1-1 TRBV5-1 TRBD1 TGCGCCAGCAGCACAGGACAGGGGCTGGCTTTCTTT CASSTGQGLAFF
- TRBJ2-7 TRBV5-1 - TGCGCCAGCAGCCGAAACGCAGGGATAAAGGACGAGCAGTACTTC CASSRNAGIKDEQYF
- TRBJ2-3 TRBV2 - TGTGCCAGCAGTTTACAGGGTACGGGCACAGATACGCAGTATTTT CASSLQGTGTDTQYF
few TRBJ1-5 TRBV29-1 - TGCAGCGTTATGCCGGGGAGTTACAATCAGCCCCAGCATTTT CSVMPGSYNQPQHF
- TRBJ1-5 TRBV5-1 TRBD1 TGCGCCAGCAGCTGGGCGGGACAGGGTGACCAGCCCCAGCATTTT CASSWAGQGDQPQHF
- TRBJ1-3 TRBV6-5 - TGTGCCAGCAGTTACGGCGGGCTTAGTGGAAACACCATATATTTT CASSYGGLSGNTIYF
- TRBJ2-7 TRBV6-1 TRBD1 TGTGCCAGCAGTGAAGGGACAGGGTTCGACGAGCAGTACTTC CASSEGTGFDEQYF
- TRBJ2-3 TRBV11-3 TRBD2 TGTGCCAGCAGCTTAGCCGGGACTATCAACACAGATACGCAGTATTTT CASSLAGTINTDTQYF
- TRBJ2-1 TRBV7-3 TRBD2 TGTGCCAGCAGCTTAGGGAGCGGGGGGGCGGGATATGAGCAGTTCTTC CASSLGSGGAGYEQFF
- TRBJ1-6 TRBV14 - TGTGCCAGCAGCCAAGGAACTTTAGGGAGATATAATTCACCCCTCCACTTT CASSQGTLGRYNSPLHF
- TRBJ2-7 TRBV13 TRBD2 TGTGCCAGCAGCATACTAGCGGGAGCCCCCTACGAGCAGTACTTC CASSILAGAPYEQYF
once TRBJ1-1 TRBV11-3 TRBD1 TGTGCCAGCAGCGTCCGGGACAGGGGGGCGAACACTGAAGCTTTCTTT CASSVRDRGANTEAFF
- TRBJ1-6 TRBV5-6 - TGTGCCAGCAGCCCGAGGGGGGGGGCAAACTATAATTCACCCCTCCACTTT CASSPRGGANYNSPLHF
- TRBJ2-5 TRBV5-5 - TGTGCCAGTGCCCGAGGTCCCCAAGAGACCCAGTACTTC CASARGPQETQYF
- TRBJ1-3 TRBV5-4 - TGTGCCAGCAGCGTCTGGGGGGTACGAAACACCATATATTTT CASSVWGVRNTIYF
- TRBJ1-5 TRBV18 TRBD1 TGTGCCAGCTCACCACCCAGGACAGGGCCTTCGGAGCCCCAGCATTTT CASSPPRTGPSEPQHF
- TRBJ1-5 TRBV7-9 - TGTGCCAGCAGCTCTCAAAGGGGGACGGGGCCCCAGCATTTT CASSSQRGTGPQHF
- TRBJ2-7 TRBV6-1 TRBD1 TGTGCCAGCAGGGAGACAGGGAGATCCTACGAGCAGTACTTC CASRETGRSYEQYF